The 18 T cell receptor beta chains below all came from one sample that was sequenced in a study of technical replicates of blood from several donors. Sequenced by immunoSEQ multiplex PCR; TCRdb stores in-frame clones only, minus some. The sample shows around 78,000 clones, 94% of them seen only once. The sequenced sample was T cells isolated from PBMCs. Receptors originate from a human donor in good health.

This clone was counted once. The chain joins TRBV28 to TRBJ2-1, with D perhaps matching TRBD1 (6 bases). The CDR3 covers 17 residues. Germline V gives CDR1 MDHEN, CDR2 SYDVKM. V was shortened by 3 bases and J by 3 bases, with 18 bases between the two germline ends. The DNA of the CDR3 is TGTGCCAGCAGTTTGTTTCCAGGGGCAACAATCTACAATGAGCAGTTCTTC. This translates into CASSLFPGATIYNEQFF.

The J gene is TRBJ2-2, the V gene TRBV2, with 9 positions matching TRBD1. The CDR3 loop spans 13 amino acids. With V trimmed by 8 bases and J by 7 bases, 5 bases remained unmatched. Germline V lookup: CDR1 SNHLY, CDR2 FYNNEI. This CDR3 is CASRTGEVGELFF. CDR3 bases: TGTGCCAGCCGGACAGGGGAGGTCGGGGAGCTGTTTTTT.

This chain joins TRBV4-1 and TRBJ2-7, with 7 bases lining up with TRBD2. The junction had 4 bases not matched to a gene; V was cut back by 5 bases and J by 3 bases. CDR3 length: 13 residues. Germline CDR1 is MGHRA and CDR2 is YSYEKL. Here the CDR3 DNA reads TGCGCCAGCAGCTGGGGGGGAAGCTACGAGCAGTACTTC. Its protein is CASSWGGSYEQYF.

This clone was seen just once. J is TRBJ2-7 and V is TRBV28, with D perhaps TRBD2 (7 bases). CDR1 MDHEN and CDR2 SYDVKM come from the germline V gene. This CDR3 is 17 amino acids long. V was shortened by 2 bases and J by 7 bases, with 24 bases between the two germline ends. The CDR3: CASSLGQWGGATGEQYF. The CDR3 DNA reads as TGTGCCAGCAGTTTAGGTCAGTGGGGGGGCGCGACGGGAGAGCAGTACTTC.

V is TRBV10-3 and J is TRBJ2-1; 8 bases are a match to TRBD2. Losses at the gene ends were 4 bases for V and 7 bases for J; bases not matched to a gene: 3. CDR1 is ENHRY and CDR2 is SYGVKD in the germline V gene. This CDR3 comprises 13 residues. Here the CDR3 reads CAISAGTSNEQFF. DNA of the CDR3: TGTGCCATCAGTGCCGGGACTAGTAATGAGCAGTTCTTC.

V gene TRBV7-9 combines with J gene TRBJ1-1, with TRBD1 matching over 8 bases. Trimming cost V 5 bases and J 5 bases; bases outside gene matches: 22. Germline values: CDR1 SEHNR, CDR2 FQNEAQ (reference sequence). The CDR3 sequence is 19 residues long. In nucleotides, the CDR3 is TGTGCCAGCAGCCCAAATTGGGACCTTGACAGGGGTGAGGGGACTGAAGCTTTCTTT. This encodes CASSPNWDLDRGEGTEAFF.

The chain links TRBV7-8 to TRBJ2-6; no definite D call. This CDR3 is built from 18 residues. Germline CDR1 SGHVS, CDR2 FQNEAQ. V lost 8 bases to trimming and J lost 1 base, with 21 bases between them. CDR3 sequence: CASGTQTPTRSGANVLTF. DNA for the CDR3: TGTGCCAGCGGAACCCAGACCCCCACGAGGTCTGGGGCCAACGTCCTGACTTTC. Supplemented by reference TRBV7-8 and TRBJ2-6, the full variable domain reads GAGVSQSPRYKVAKRGQDVALRCDPISGHVSLFWYQQALGQGPEFLTYFQNEAQLDKSGLPSDRFFAERPEGSVSTLKIQRTQQEDSAVYLCASGTQTPTRSGANVLTFGAGSRLTVL.

The chain's CDR3 is CASSIRGMSYEQYF. The CDR3 DNA follows: TGTGCCAGTAGTATAAGGGGAATGTCCTACGAGCAGTACTTC. The chain employs TRBV19 and TRBJ2-7, with D perhaps matching TRBD1 (5 bases). Trimming took 2 bases from V and 1 from J, leaving 9 bases between them. Germline V gene lookup returns CDR1 LNHDA and CDR2 SQIVND (reference sequence). The CDR3 consists of 14 residues. The full variable domain, completed using reference TRBV19 and TRBJ2-7, is DGGITQSPKYLFRKEGQNVTLSCEQNLNHDAMYWYRQDPGQGLRLIYYSQIVNDFQKGDIAEGYSVSREKKESFPLTVTSAQKNPTAFYLCASSIRGMSYEQYFGPGTRLTVT.

This sequence joins TRBV5-6 and TRBJ1-5, with D perhaps matching TRBD1 (6 bases). The CDR3 spans 12 residues. From germline, CDR1 is SGHDT and CDR2 YYEEEE. Deletions cut 0 bases from V and 10 bases from J, with 8 bases between. This CDR3 reads CASSLEQGPQHF. The CDR3 nucleotides read TGTGCCAGCAGCTTGGAACAGGGCCCCCAGCATTTT.

The chain has TRBV7-5 and TRBJ1-1; the table's D call, TRBD1, was not checked against the DNA. TRBV7-5 is an annotated pseudogene. The CDR3 totals 14 residues. For the CDR3, the DNA is TGTGTCAGAAGCTTCCCTCCAGGGAATGGTGAAGCTTTCTTT. Protein product: CVRSFPPGNGEAFF.

V usage is TRBV7-9 and J usage is TRBJ2-7; possibly TRBD2 for D (6 bases). The V gene's germline CDR1 is SEHNR and CDR2 FQNEAQ (reference sequence). CDR3 length equals 14 residues. Trimming removed 5 bases from V and 3 bases from J, with 14 bases in between. DNA of the CDR3: TGTGCCAGCAGCCCGCAGCGGGCTGGCTACGAGCAGTACTTC. It encodes CASSPQRAGYEQYF.

V usage is TRBV5-6 and J usage is TRBJ1-1; D is undetermined. The CDR3 is 11 amino acids. CDR1 is SGHDT and CDR2 is YYEEEE in the germline V gene. Trimming removed 4 bases at V and 1 base at J, with 2 bases between. The CDR3: CASSRNTEAFF. As DNA, the CDR3 is TGTGCCAGCAGCCGGAACACTGAAGCTTTCTTT.

The chain joins TRBV28 to TRBJ2-1; 7 bases agree with TRBD2. Germline V gene sequence: CDR1 MDHEN, CDR2 SYDVKM. The CDR3 is made up of 15 amino acids. V trimming: 6 bases; J trimming: 4 bases; junction bases outside the gene matches: 9. This CDR3 reads CASSPGRGGYNEQFF. The CDR3 nucleotides read TGTGCCAGCAGCCCCGGTCGGGGAGGGTACAATGAGCAGTTCTTC.

This chain links TRBV2 with TRBJ1-1; 7 bases map to TRBD1. Germline CDR1 and CDR2: SNHLY and FYNNEI. The CDR3 runs 15 residues. V trimming: 5 bases; J trimming: 2 bases; junction bases outside the gene matches: 8. CDR3 region: CASSKPTGSNTEAFF. As DNA, the CDR3 is TGTGCCAGCAGTAAGCCGACAGGGTCTAACACTGAAGCTTTCTTT.

This chain connects TRBV5-6 to TRBJ2-7; D call uncertain. The germline CDR1 and CDR2 sequences are SGHDT and YYEEEE. V was trimmed by 4 bases and J by 5 bases, leaving 16 bases between them. The CDR3 is made up of 14 amino acids. The chain's CDR3 is CASSARVVVHEQYF. The CDR3 DNA follows: TGTGCCAGCAGCGCACGGGTAGTAGTCCACGAGCAGTACTTC.

The CDR3 region is CAIDRGEETQYF. CDR3 bases: TGTGCCATCGACAGGGGAGAAGAGACCCAGTACTTC. The chain carries TRBV2 and TRBJ2-5; 8 bases are shared with TRBD1. CDR1 is SNHLY, CDR2 FYNNEI, per germline. The CDR3 is 12 amino acids. V lost 10 bases to trimming and J lost 3 bases; unmatched junction nucleotides: 4.

This sequence joins TRBV7-9 and TRBJ1-2; 7 positions match TRBD1. J gave up 1 base and V 3 bases, and 5 bases lay outside the gene matches. The V gene's germline CDR1 is SEHNR and CDR2 FQNEAQ (reference sequence). The CDR3 length is 15 residues. CDR3 sequence: CASSFGQASNYGYTF. Here the CDR3 DNA reads TGTGCCAGCAGCTTCGGACAGGCCAGTAACTATGGCTACACCTTC.

The V call is TRBV27, the J call TRBJ1-3; D uncertain. Deletions cut 7 bases from V and 0 bases from J, with 7 bases between. This CDR3 is built from 13 residues. The germline gives CDR1 MNHEY, CDR2 SMNVEV (reference sequence). The CDR3 here is CASIGYSGNTIYF. In nucleotides, the CDR3 is TGTGCCAGCATCGGGTACTCTGGAAACACCATATATTTT.